These T cell receptor beta chains were read from a single sample in a study of glioma-infiltrating T cells. TCRdb re-called the multiplex PCR reads with MiXCR, one entry per CDR3 protein. This table holds fewer than 500,000 distinct CDR3 sequences, 41% found once. The sample consisted of glioma tissue, nonneoplastic brain tissue, or PBMCs (not recorded which). The receptors were sampled from a human donor with low-grade glioma or glioblastoma, undergoing nonglioma brain surgery, or in good health (not recorded which). Both conserved end residues are part of each CDR3. A D gene is named only where the DNA matches it firmly.

-,TRBV19,TRBJ2-1,CASSIGQGIDEQFF
TRBD2,TRBV29-1,TRBJ2-1,CSVAGLAGMINEQFF
-,TRBV6-5,TRBJ2-7,CARSYAPYEQYF
-,TRBV7-9,TRBJ1-2,CASSLAGVSYGYTF
-,TRBV3-1,TRBJ1-6,CASSQAGSNSPLHF
-,TRBV6-5,TRBJ1-1,CASSFGRTEAFF
-,TRBV19,TRBJ1-1,CASRRVTEAFF
-,TRBV20-1,TRBJ2-2,CGARTSNTGELFF
-,TRBV5-1,TRBJ1-5,CASSLVPTGQRSNQPQHF
-,TRBV15,TRBJ1-5,CATSRDGPAQHF
-,TRBV6-5,TRBJ2-7,CASSYRGHPYEQYF
TRBD2,TRBV18,TRBJ2-1,CASSLGLAGRNEQFF
-,TRBV6-1,TRBJ2-1,CASSEGWWVNEQFF
-,TRBV20-1,TRBJ1-1,CSARASGLGIEAFF
TRBD2,TRBV28,TRBJ2-3,CASSYPRIAGGPGEQFF
-,TRBV6-6,TRBJ2-7,CASSYGESIEQYF
-,TRBV4-2,TRBJ2-7,CASSQSPRAGYEQYF
-,TRBV4-1,TRBJ2-7,CASSHNSASSYEQYF
TRBD1,TRBV10-3,TRBJ2-7,CAISSGGYEQYF
-,TRBV7-2,TRBJ2-1,CASGNVRVSYNEQFF
TRBD1,TRBV29-1,TRBJ1-2,CSVEGRGGAIYGYTF
-,TRBV12-3/TRBV12-4,TRBJ1-2,CASSLGQFYYGYTF
TRBD1,TRBV27,TRBJ1-5,CASGFRGLNQPQHF